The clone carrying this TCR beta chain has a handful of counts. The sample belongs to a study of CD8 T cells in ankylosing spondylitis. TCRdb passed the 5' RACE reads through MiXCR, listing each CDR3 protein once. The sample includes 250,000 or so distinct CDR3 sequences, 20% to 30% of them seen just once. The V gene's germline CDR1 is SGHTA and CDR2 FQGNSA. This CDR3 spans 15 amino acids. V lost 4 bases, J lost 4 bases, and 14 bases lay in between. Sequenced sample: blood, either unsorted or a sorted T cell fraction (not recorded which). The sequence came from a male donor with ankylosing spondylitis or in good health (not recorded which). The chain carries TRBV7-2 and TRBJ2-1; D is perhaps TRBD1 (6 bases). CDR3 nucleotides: TGTGCCAGCAGCTCAAAACAGGGACCTTACAATGAGCAGTTCTTC. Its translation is CASSSKQGPYNEQFF.